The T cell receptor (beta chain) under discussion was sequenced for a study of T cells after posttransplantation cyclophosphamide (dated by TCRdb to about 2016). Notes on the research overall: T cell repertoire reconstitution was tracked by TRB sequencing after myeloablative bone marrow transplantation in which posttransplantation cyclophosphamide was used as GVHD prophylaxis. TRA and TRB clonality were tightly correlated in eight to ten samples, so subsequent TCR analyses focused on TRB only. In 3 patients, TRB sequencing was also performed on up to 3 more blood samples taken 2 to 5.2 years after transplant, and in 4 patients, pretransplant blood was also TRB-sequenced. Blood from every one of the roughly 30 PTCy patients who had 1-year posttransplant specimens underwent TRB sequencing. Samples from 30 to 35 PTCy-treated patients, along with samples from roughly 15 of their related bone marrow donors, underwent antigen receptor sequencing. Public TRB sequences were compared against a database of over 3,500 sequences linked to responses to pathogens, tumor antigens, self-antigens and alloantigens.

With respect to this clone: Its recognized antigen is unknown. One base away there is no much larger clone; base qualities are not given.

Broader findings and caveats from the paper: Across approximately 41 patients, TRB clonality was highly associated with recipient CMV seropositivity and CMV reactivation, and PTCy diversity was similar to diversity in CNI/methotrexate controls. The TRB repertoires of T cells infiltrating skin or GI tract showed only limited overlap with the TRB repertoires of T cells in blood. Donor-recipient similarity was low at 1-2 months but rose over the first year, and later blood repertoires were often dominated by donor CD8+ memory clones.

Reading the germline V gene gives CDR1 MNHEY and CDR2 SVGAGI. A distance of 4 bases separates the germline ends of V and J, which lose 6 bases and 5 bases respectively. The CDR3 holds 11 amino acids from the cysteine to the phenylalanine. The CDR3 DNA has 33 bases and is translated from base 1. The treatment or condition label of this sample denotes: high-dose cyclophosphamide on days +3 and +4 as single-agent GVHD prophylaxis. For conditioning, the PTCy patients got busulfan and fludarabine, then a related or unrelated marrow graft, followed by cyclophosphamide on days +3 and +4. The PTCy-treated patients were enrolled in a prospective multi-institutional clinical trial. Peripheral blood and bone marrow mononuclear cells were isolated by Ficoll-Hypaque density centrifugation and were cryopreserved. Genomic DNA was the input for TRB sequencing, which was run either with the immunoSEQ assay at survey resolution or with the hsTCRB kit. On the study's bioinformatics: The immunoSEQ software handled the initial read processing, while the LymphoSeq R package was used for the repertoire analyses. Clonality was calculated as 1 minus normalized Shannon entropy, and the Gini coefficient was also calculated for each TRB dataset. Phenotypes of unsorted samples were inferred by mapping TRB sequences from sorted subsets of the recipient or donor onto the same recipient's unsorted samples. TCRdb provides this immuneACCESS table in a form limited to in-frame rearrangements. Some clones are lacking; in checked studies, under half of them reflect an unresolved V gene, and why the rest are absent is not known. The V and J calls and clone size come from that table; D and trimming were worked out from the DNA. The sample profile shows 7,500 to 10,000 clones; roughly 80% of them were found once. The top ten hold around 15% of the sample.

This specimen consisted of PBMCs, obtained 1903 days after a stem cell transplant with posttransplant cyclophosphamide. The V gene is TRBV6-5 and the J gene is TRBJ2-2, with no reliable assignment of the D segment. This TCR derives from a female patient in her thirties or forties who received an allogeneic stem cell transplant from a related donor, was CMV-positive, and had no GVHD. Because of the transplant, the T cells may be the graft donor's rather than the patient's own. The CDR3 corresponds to CASRTTGELFF. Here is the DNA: TGTGCCAGCAGAACTACCGGGGAGCTGTTTTTT.